One sample yielded the 6 T cell receptor beta chains listed below, sequenced in a study of T cell responses to AZD1222 COVID-19 vaccine listed by TCRdb under 2021. The sample's time point label, decoded: about 28 days (+/-7) after the second vaccine dose. Library method: the immunoSEQ multiplex PCR assay. Sourced from immuneACCESS, this table was stored by TCRdb with only in-frame sequences that have V and J called. A share of the clones is absent; for the studies checked, an unresolved V gene accounts for under half, and the remainder has no known explanation. The sample yields over 140,000 clones; 80% to 95% were counted once. The ten biggest clones cover about 3.7% of the sample. The input for sequencing was peripheral blood, taken 28 days after the second AZD1222 dose. The receptors come from an adult who received the AZD1222 COVID-19 vaccine.

This chain joins TRBV4-2 and TRBJ2-1; tentatively, D is TRBD1 (6 bases). Germline V gene lookup returns CDR1 LGHNA and CDR2 YNFKEQ. V dropped 0 bases and J dropped 8 bases, with 17 bases sitting between them. This CDR3 has 16 amino acids. CDR3 loop: CASSQDRGGLVDEQFF. The CDR3 DNA is TGTGCCAGCAGCCAAGATCGAGGGGGTCTAGTGGATGAGCAGTTCTTC.

With regard to this clone: Other DNA sequences in this specimen translate into the identical CDR3. The gene calls are TRBV7-2 and TRBJ2-7; D remains ambiguous. There are 14 residues in the CDR3. V was clipped by 5 bases and J by 0 bases, with 11 bases between them. The germline V gene encodes CDR1 SGHTA and CDR2 FQGNSA. Here the CDR3 reads CASSLWTSSYEQYF. CDR3 DNA: TGTGCCAGCAGCCTTTGGACGAGCTCCTACGAGCAGTACTTC.

CDR3 protein: CASGLGGWNYGYTF. The DNA for the CDR3 is TGTGCTAGTGGTTTAGGGGGTTGGAACTATGGCTACACCTTC. V and J are TRBV12-5 and TRBJ1-2, with D maybe TRBD1 (6 bases). V gave up 3 bases and J gave up 2 bases, with 10 bases separating them. The CDR3 spans 14 residues. Germline assignment: CDR1 LGHNT and CDR2 FRNRAP.

The V call is TRBV7-2, the J call TRBJ1-5; D is uncertain. CDR1 is SGHTA, CDR2 FQGNSA, per germline. V was pared by 0 bases and J by 0 bases, with 6 bases between. CDR3 length: 15 residues. CDR3 region: CASSLARHSNQPQHF. CDR3 nucleotide sequence: TGTGCCAGCAGCTTAGCGCGACATAGCAATCAGCCCCAGCATTTT.

The V gene is TRBV14, the J gene TRBJ1-6, with unresolved D. Per germline, CDR1 SGHDN and CDR2 FVKESK. The CDR3 covers 14 residues. Trimming shortened V by 4 bases and J by 10 bases, and 14 bases separated the two germline ends. In DNA form, the CDR3 reads TGTGCCAGCAGCCTCGACCTGCGGAACTCACCCCTCCACTTT. It yields the protein CASSLDLRNSPLHF.

The J gene is TRBJ2-1, the V gene TRBV28; D unclear. V was shortened by 8 bases and J by 5 bases, with 10 bases between the two germline ends. In germline, CDR1 is MDHEN, CDR2 SYDVKM. The CDR3 extends over 12 amino acids. This CDR3 reads CASYRSNNEQFF. The DNA for the CDR3 is TGTGCCAGCTACCGGAGTAACAATGAGCAGTTCTTC.